Many counts were recorded for the clone carrying this T cell receptor beta chain. Its antigen is currently unknown. Each diagnosis was grounded in clinical symptoms, serum thyroxine and TRAb, thyroid ultrasound, and orbital computed tomography. The V segment lost 6 bases and the J segment 2 bases; nucleotides outside the gene matches: 7. The CDR3 sequence is 14 residues long. Germline V gene sequence: CDR1 SNHLY, CDR2 FYNNEI. Amplified TCR beta CDR3 regions came from RNA transcripts. HTBI primers were the set used in a first-round RT-PCR of the TCR CDR3. Each CDR3 protein is one row after TCRdb ran MiXCR on the multiplex PCR reads. Here the sample spans hundreds of thousands of distinct CDR3 sequences, roughly 15% being singletons. These data are taken from a study of T cells in Graves' hyperthyroidism and ophthalmopathy. Study in general: Peripheral blood was acquired at first diagnosis, ahead of any therapy whatsoever. The study, taken as a whole, reports: A 13 V-J model separated ophthalmopathy from stable hyperthyroidism. Ophthalmopathy was predicted by the model a median of approximately 6 months ahead of onset.

The specimen was blood. The rearrangement uses TRBV2 and TRBJ2-7; 7 positions match TRBD1. This receptor was obtained from a woman between 45 and 65 years old with Graves' ophthalmopathy. In nucleotides, the CDR3 is TGTGCCAGCAGGCCGGGGACAGAGACCTACGAGCAGTACTTC. This codes for CASRPGTETYEQYF.